This paragraph covers one T cell receptor (beta chain) sequence. Its target is not known. This sample is drawn from a study of T cells in Graves' hyperthyroidism and ophthalmopathy. Study findings and constraints: Most thyroid clonotypes expanded above 0.001 appeared in blood too.

Amplification yielded TCR beta CDR3 regions, with RNA transcripts as the source. The TCR CDR3 first-round RT-PCR relied on the HTBI primer set. Each CDR3 protein gets one entry after TCRdb re-called the multiplex PCR reads with MiXCR. The table lists more than 500,000 distinct CDR3 sequences, about 16% of them singletons, with approximately 30% in the top ten. The CDR3 loop spans 16 amino acids. The germline V gene encodes CDR1 LGHNA and CDR2 YSLEER. Trimming pared 3 bases from V and 8 bases from J, leaving 20 bases between. Material for sequencing was blood. The genes are TRBV4-3 and TRBJ2-1; D possibly corresponds to TRBD1 (6 bases). The receptor comes from a woman aged 25-40 years with Graves' ophthalmopathy. In nucleotides, the CDR3 is TGCGCCAGCAGCCAGTGGGTAGGGGGAGTTGTCGATGAGCAGTTCTTC. It translates to CASSQWVGGVVDEQFF.